These T cell receptor beta chains were read from a single sample in a study of cytomegalovirus exposure and HLA in healthy donors. TCRdb keeps only in-frame clones here, not all; method: immunoSEQ multiplex PCR. The data contain 110,000 or so clones, approximately 85% of them singletons. The sequencing input was PBMCs. The receptors originated from a woman aged 18-35 years in good health and CMV-seronegative. The CDR3 runs from the conserved cysteine through the conserved F or W. D genes are given only for firm matches. Size is omitted from some rows. Given values are once, few, many or a class for expanded clones.

- | 14 | TRBJ2-7 | TRBV2 | TRBD2 | CASSLAGWTYEQYF | TGTGCCAGCAGCCTAGCGGGATGGACCTACGAGCAGTACTTC
- | 13 | TRBJ1-1 | TRBV27 | - | CASSLRGNTEAFF | TGTGCCAGCAGTTTACGGGGGAACACTGAAGCTTTCTTT
- | 17 | TRBJ1-1 | TRBV5-6 | TRBD1 | CASSGGDRDTPGTEAFF | TGTGCCAGCAGCGGCGGGGACAGGGACACTCCGGGAACTGAAGCTTTCTTT
- | 16 | TRBJ1-5 | TRBV15 | - | CATSRPRDIYNQPQHF | TGTGCCACCAGCAGACCAAGGGACATTTACAATCAGCCCCAGCATTTT
- | 16 | TRBJ2-2 | TRBV28 | - | CASRLRGAPPPGELFF | TGTGCCAGCAGACTCCGGGGGGCCCCTCCCCCCGGGGAGCTGTTTTTT
- | 16 | TRBJ2-6 | TRBV25-1 | TRBD1 | CASSKGQPSGANVLTF | TGTGCCAGCAGCAAGGGACAGCCCTCTGGGGCCAACGTCCTGACTTTC
- | 13 | TRBJ2-1 | TRBV6-1 | TRBD2 | CASERGDYNEQFF | TGTGCCAGCGAGCGGGGGGATTACAATGAGCAGTTCTTC
- | 17 | TRBJ1-5 | TRBV25-1 | - | CASSGEGTSMSNQPQHF | TGTGCCAGCAGTGGTGAGGGAACGAGTATGAGCAATCAGCCCCAGCATTTT
- | 16 | TRBJ2-1 | TRBV6-1 | TRBD1 | CASSESLDRAYNEQFF | TGTGCCAGCAGTGAGTCATTGGACAGGGCCTACAATGAGCAGTTCTTC
- | 14 | TRBJ2-5 | TRBV7-2 | TRBD2 | CASSLGTSAETQYF | TGTGCCAGCAGCCTGGGGACTAGCGCGGAGACCCAGTACTTC
- | 16 | TRBJ1-5 | TRBV9 | - | CASSPPGRPPNQPQHF | TGTGCCAGCAGCCCCCCTGGGAGGCCCCCGAATCAGCCCCAGCATTTT
- | 19 | TRBJ2-7 | TRBV9 | TRBD1 | CASSVDSGQGDGVPYEQYF | TGTGCCAGCAGCGTAGACTCGGGACAGGGAGATGGAGTCCCCTACGAGCAGTACTTC
- | 17 | TRBJ1-1 | TRBV11-2 | TRBD1 | CASSLGTGKGFNTEAFF | TGTGCCAGCAGCTTAGGGACAGGAAAGGGGTTTAACACTGAAGCTTTCTTT
- | 14 | TRBJ1-1 | TRBV7-6 | - | CASSLNTRGTEAFF | TGTGCCAGCAGCTTAAATACCCGGGGCACTGAAGCTTTCTTT
- | 12 | TRBJ2-2 | TRBV2 | - | CASSSGTGELFF | TGTGCCAGCAGTTCGGGGACCGGGGAGCTGTTTTTT
once | 15 | TRBJ2-3 | TRBV7-2 | TRBD2 | CASAPQRGTLDTQYF | TGTGCCAGCGCCCCCCAGCGGGGGACTCTAGATACGCAGTATTTT
- | 18 | TRBJ2-1 | TRBV6-1 | TRBD2 | CASSEGLAGGYVYNEQFF | TGTGCCAGCAGTGAAGGACTAGCGGGGGGATACGTATACAATGAGCAGTTCTTC
- | 17 | TRBJ1-2 | TRBV5-4 | TRBD1 | CASSFNYGEGALSGYTF | TGTGCCAGCAGCTTTAATTATGGAGAGGGGGCGCTATCTGGCTACACCTTC
- | 15 | TRBJ1-6 | TRBV6-5 | - | CASSYSAGSNSPLHF | TGTGCCAGCAGTTACTCAGCAGGATCAAATTCACCCCTCCACTTT
- | 15 | TRBJ1-1 | TRBV9 | - | CASSHRTDMNTEAFF | TGTGCCAGCAGCCACAGGACAGATATGAACACTGAAGCTTTCTTT
- | 14 | TRBJ2-7 | TRBV6-1 | - | CASSEAQGMSKQYF | TGTGCCAGCAGTGAAGCACAGGGAATGTCGAAGCAGTACTTC
- | 22 | TRBJ2-6 | TRBV13 | TRBD1 | CASSLKGLIDRAPSLRANVLTF | TGTGCCAGCAGCTTAAAGGGTTTAATAGACAGGGCCCCCTCTCTTAGGGCCAACGTCCTGACTTTC
- | 15 | TRBJ2-3 | TRBV10-3 | - | CAISEAQGNTDTQYF | TGTGCCATCAGTGAGGCTCAGGGAAACACAGATACGCAGTATTTT
- | 18 | TRBJ2-2 | TRBV2 | TRBD2 | CASSGGWGGEGNTGELFF | TGTGCCAGCAGTGGGGGTTGGGGAGGGGAGGGCAACACCGGGGAGCTGTTTTTT
few | 14 | TRBJ1-2 | TRBV11-2 | - | CASSFSGIGYGYTF | TGTGCCAGCAGCTTTTCAGGGATCGGCTATGGCTACACCTTC
- | 16 | TRBJ2-2 | TRBV4-1 | TRBD1 | CASSHPGQRLTGELFF | TGCGCCAGCAGCCACCCGGGACAGAGGCTGACCGGGGAGCTGTTTTTT
few | 14 | TRBJ2-7 | TRBV6-4 | TRBD1 | CASSDAPGQGEQYF | TGTGCCAGCAGTGACGCCCCGGGACAGGGCGAGCAGTACTTC
once | 14 | TRBJ2-1 | TRBV30 | - | CAWSGGVSYNEQFF | TGTGCCTGGAGTGGGGGGGTAAGCTACAATGAGCAGTTCTTC
- | 17 | TRBJ2-5 | TRBV11-3 | TRBD2 | CASSLGFSGGRQETQYF | TGTGCCAGCAGCTTAGGTTTCAGCGGGGGAAGACAAGAGACCCAGTACTTC
- | 14 | TRBJ2-7 | TRBV9 | TRBD1 | CASSVAIDRDEQYF | TGTGCCAGCAGCGTAGCTATAGACAGGGACGAGCAGTACTTC
few | 16 | TRBJ2-3 | TRBV25-1 | - | CASSSGEGSSTDTQYF | TGTGCCAGCAGTTCAGGAGAGGGATCTAGCACAGATACGCAGTATTTT
- | 14 | TRBJ2-3 | TRBV6-4 | - | CATRLGTSTDTQYF | TGTGCCACCCGTCTAGGGACTAGCACAGATACGCAGTATTTT
- | 13 | TRBJ1-5 | TRBV30 | TRBD1 | CAWTGQGNQPQHF | TGTGCCTGGACCGGACAGGGGAATCAGCCCCAGCATTTT
- | 15 | TRBJ2-2 | TRBV5-4 | - | CASSLPGQSTGELFF | TGTGCCAGCAGCTTGCCGGGACAAAGTACCGGGGAGCTGTTTTTT
- | 15 | TRBJ1-3 | TRBV28 | - | CASTQPGGSGNTIYF | TGTGCCAGCACCCAACCGGGGGGATCTGGAAACACCATATATTTT
- | 14 | TRBJ1-1 | TRBV6-1 | TRBD1 | CASSRQGGNTEAFF | TGTGCCAGCAGTAGACAGGGGGGGAACACTGAAGCTTTCTTT
- | 16 | TRBJ1-1 | TRBV7-9 | - | CASSLGGGAGGTEAFF | TGTGCCAGCAGCTTAGGGGGTGGAGCGGGAGGCACTGAAGCTTTCTTT
few | 12 | TRBJ2-7 | TRBV28 | - | CASSSPWREQYF | TGTGCCAGCAGTTCCCCATGGAGAGAGCAGTACTTC